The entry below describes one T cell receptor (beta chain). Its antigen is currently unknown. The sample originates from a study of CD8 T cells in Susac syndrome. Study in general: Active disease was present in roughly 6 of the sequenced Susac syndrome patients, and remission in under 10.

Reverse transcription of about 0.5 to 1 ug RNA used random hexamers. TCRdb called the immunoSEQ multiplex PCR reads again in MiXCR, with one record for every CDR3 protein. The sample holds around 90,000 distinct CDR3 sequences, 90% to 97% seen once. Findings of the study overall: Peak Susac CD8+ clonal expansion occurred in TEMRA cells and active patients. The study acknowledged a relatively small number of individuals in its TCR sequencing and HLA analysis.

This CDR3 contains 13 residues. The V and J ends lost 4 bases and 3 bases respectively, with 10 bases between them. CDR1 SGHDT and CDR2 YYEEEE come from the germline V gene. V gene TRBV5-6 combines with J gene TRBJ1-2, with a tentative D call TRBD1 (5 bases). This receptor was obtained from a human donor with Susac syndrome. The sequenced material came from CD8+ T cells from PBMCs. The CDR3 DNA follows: TGTGCCAGCAGCCCAGGACACGACTATGGCTACACCTTC. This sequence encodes CASSPGHDYGYTF.